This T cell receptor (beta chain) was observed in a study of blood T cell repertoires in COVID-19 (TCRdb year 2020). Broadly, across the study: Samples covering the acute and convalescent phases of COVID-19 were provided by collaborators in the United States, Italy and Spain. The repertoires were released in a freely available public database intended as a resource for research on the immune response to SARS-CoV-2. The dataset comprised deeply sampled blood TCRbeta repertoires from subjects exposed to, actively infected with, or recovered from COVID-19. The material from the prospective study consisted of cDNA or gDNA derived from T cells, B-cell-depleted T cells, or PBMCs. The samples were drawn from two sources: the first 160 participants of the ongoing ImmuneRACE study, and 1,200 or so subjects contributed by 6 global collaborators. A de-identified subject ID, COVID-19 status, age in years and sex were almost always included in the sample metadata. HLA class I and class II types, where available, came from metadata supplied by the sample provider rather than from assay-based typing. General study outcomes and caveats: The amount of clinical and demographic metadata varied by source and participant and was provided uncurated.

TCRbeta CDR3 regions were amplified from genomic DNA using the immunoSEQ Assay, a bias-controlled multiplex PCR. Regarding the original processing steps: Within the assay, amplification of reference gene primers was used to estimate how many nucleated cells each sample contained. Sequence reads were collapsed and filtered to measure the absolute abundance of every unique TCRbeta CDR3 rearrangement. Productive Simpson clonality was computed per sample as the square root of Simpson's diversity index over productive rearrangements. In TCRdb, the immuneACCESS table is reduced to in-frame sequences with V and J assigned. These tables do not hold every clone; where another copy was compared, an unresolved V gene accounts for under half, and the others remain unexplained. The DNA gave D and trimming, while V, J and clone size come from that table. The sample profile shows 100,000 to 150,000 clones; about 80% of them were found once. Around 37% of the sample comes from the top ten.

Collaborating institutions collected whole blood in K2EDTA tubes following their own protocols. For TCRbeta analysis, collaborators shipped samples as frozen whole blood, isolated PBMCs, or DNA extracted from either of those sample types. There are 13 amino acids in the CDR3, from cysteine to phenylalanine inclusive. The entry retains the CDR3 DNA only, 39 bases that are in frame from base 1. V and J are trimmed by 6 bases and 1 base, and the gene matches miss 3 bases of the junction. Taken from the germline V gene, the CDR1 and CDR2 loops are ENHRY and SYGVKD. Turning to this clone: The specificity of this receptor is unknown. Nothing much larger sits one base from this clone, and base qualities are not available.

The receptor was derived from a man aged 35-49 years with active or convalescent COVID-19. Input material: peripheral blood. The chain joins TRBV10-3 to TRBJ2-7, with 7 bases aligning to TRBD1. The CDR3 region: CAISPGQSYEQYF. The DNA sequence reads TGTGCCATCAGCCCGGGACAGTCCTACGAGCAGTACTTC.